Reported below is one T cell receptor (beta chain). The V end was cut by 4 bases, the J end by 0 bases, with 14 bases between. The length of the CDR3 is 16 residues. Germline loops: CDR1 SGHRS, CDR2 YFSETQ. The data belong to a study of shared clonotypes between healthy human individuals. Clones were read by immunoSEQ multiplex PCR, and TCRdb kept only the in-frame ones, dropping some. The sample includes about 1 million clones, about 76% of them seen just once. The specimen was memory CD4+ T cells sorted from blood. Subset here: CD45RA-negative fraction. The chain uses TRBV5-1 and TRBJ1-3, with D possibly matching TRBD1 (5 bases). The receptor was isolated from a man between 18 and 35 years old in good health. In DNA, the CDR3 is TGCGCCAGCAGCATAGACGGGGCTCGCTCTGGAAACACCATATATTTT. This gives the protein CASSIDGARSGNTIYF. Filled out from reference TRBV5-1 and TRBJ1-3, the complete variable domain reads KAGVTQTPRYLIKTRGQQVTLSCSPISGHRSVSWYQQTPGQGLQFLFEYFSETQRNKGNFPGRFSGRQFSNSRSEMNVSTLELGDSALYLCASSIDGARSGNTIYFGEGSWLTVV.